Presented here are 9 T cell receptor beta chains from one specimen sequenced in a study of blood T cell repertoires in COVID-19. Using immunoSEQ multiplex PCR, the repertoire was profiled, and TCRdb retains in-frame clones only, with some absent. This sample has about 260,000 clones, with 85% to 90% found just once. Material for sequencing was PBMCs or T cells enriched from blood (not recorded which). All receptors come from a man aged 45-60 years who had been exposed to COVID-19.

In this sample, this clone turned up once. The CDR3 DNA is TGTGCCAGCATTAGCGGACAGGCCCACCTTCTGGGCTACACCTTC. Translation gives CASISGQAHLLGYTF. The chain couples TRBV28 to TRBJ1-2, with 7 bases aligning to TRBD1. The CDR3 runs 15 residues. The germline CDR1 and CDR2 sequences are MDHEN and SYDVKM. V was pared by 7 bases and J by 8 bases, with 16 bases of the junction left unmatched.

CDR3 region: CASSDWTSGSREQFF. CDR3 sequence (DNA): TGTGCCAGCAGTGATTGGACTAGCGGGAGTAGAGAGCAGTTCTTC. The J gene is TRBJ2-1, the V gene TRBV2; 13 nucleotides line up with TRBD2. V lost 3 bases, J lost 10 bases, and 6 bases stayed unmatched. Germline loops: CDR1 SNHLY, CDR2 FYNNEI. The CDR3 runs 15 residues.

This chain connects TRBV24-1 to TRBJ1-4, with TRBD1 matching over 9 bases. The length of the CDR3 is 16 residues. J lost 8 bases, V lost 3 bases, and 9 bases had no gene match. Germline CDR1 and CDR2: KGHDR and SFDVKD. CDR3 coding DNA: TGTGCCACCAGTGATCCTACAGGGGGCCATGAGGAAAAACTGTTTTTT. Translation gives CATSDPTGGHEEKLFF.

The chain links TRBV7-2 to TRBJ2-7; 11 nucleotides line up with TRBD2. Germline CDR1 SGHTA, CDR2 FQGNSA. Losses at the gene ends were 5 bases for V and 2 bases for J; bases not matched to a gene: 17. The CDR3 contains 19 residues. CDR3 nucleotides: TGTGCCAGCAGCCGCCGGGGCGGAACTAGCGGGGGAGGGGCCTACGAGCAGTACTTC. Translated: CASSRRGGTSGGGAYEQYF.

This chain uses TRBV2 with TRBJ1-1, with a tentative D call TRBD1 (5 bases). This CDR3 has 15 residues. V dropped 7 bases and J dropped 0 bases, with 15 bases sitting between them. In germline, CDR1 is SNHLY, CDR2 FYNNEI. CDR3 sequence: CASMGGGTVNTEAFF. In DNA form, the CDR3 reads TGTGCCAGCATGGGAGGAGGGACGGTGAACACTGAAGCTTTCTTT.

The chain combines TRBV19 with TRBJ2-3; 7 bases line up with TRBD1. The CDR3 runs 14 residues. Germline V gives CDR1 LNHDA, CDR2 SQIVND (reference sequence). The ends lost 5 bases at V and 6 bases at J; junction bases unmatched: 8. The CDR3 region has the DNA TGTGCCAGTAGTGTGCCTCAGGGGGTGGATACGCAGTATTTT. Amino acids: CASSVPQGVDTQYF.

The genes are TRBV9 and TRBJ2-1, with 7 bases lining up with TRBD1. The CDR3 runs 14 residues. Losses at the gene ends were 4 bases for V and 6 bases for J; bases not matched to a gene: 7. Germline CDR1 reads SGDLS; CDR2 reads YYNGEE. The CDR3 nucleotides read TGTGCCAGCAGCCCAAGGACAGGCCGCAATGAGCAGTTCTTC. It is translated as CASSPRTGRNEQFF.

The chain recombines TRBV27 with TRBJ2-7, with TRBD1 identical over 7 bases. This CDR3 comprises 17 residues. Per the germline V gene, CDR1 is MNHEY and CDR2 is SMNVEV (reference sequence). V was pared by 4 bases and J by 2 bases, with 14 bases of the junction left unmatched. The CDR3 sequence: CASSSQSQGLFAYEQYV. CDR3 sequence (DNA): TGTGCCAGCAGTTCCCAATCACAGGGGCTATTCGCCTACGAGCAGTACGTC.

CDR3 coding DNA: TGTGCCAGCAAGAGGGCCCAAGAGACCCAGTACTTC. It yields the protein CASKRAQETQYF. The chain is built from TRBV2 and TRBJ2-5; TRBD2 is a possible D gene (5 bases). Germline V gene data show CDR1 as SNHLY and CDR2 as FYNNEI. The CDR3 sequence is 12 residues long. V was cut by 7 bases and J by 1 base, with 7 bases left in between.